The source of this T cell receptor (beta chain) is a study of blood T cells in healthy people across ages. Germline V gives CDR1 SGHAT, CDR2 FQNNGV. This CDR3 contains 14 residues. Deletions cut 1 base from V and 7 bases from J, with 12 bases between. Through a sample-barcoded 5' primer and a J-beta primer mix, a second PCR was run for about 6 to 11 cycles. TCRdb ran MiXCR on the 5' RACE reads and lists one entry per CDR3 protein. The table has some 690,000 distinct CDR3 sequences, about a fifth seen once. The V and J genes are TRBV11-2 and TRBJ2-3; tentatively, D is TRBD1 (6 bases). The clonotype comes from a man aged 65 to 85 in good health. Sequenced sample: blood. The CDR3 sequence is CASSLAGGQYTQYF. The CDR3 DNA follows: TGTGCCAGCAGCTTAGCGGGCGGACAGTATACGCAGTATTTT.